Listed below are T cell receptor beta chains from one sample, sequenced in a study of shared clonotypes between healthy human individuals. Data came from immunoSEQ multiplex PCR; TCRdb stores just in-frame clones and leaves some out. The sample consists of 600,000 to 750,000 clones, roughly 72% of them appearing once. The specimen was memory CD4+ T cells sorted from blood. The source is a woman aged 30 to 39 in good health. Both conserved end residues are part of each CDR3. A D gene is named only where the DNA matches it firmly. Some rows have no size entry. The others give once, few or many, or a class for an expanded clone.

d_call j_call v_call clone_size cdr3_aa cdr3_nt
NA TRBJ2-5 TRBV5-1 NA CASSSPLGGRQTQYF TGCGCCAGCAGCTCACCCCTAGGTGGCCGTCAGACCCAGTACTTC
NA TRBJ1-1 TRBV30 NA CAWSVSVNTEAFF TGTGCCTGGAGTGTCTCAGTGAACACTGAAGCTTTCTTT
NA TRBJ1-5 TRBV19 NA CASTPTGGSNQPQHF TGTGCCAGTACCCCAACGGGGGGCAGCAATCAGCCCCAGCATTTT
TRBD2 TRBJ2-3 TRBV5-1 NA CASSPGLAGGQVTDTQYF TGCGCCAGCAGCCCGGGACTAGCGGGAGGCCAGGTAACAGATACGCAGTATTTT
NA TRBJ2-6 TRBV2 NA CASSLGSGANVLTF TGTGCCAGCAGTCTGGGCTCTGGGGCCAACGTCCTGACTTTC
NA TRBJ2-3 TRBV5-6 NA CASSLLGGDLTQYF TGTGCCAGCAGCCTTTTGGGGGGTGATCTTACGCAGTATTTT
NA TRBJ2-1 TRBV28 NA CASSPPGSPNEQFF TGTGCCAGCAGTCCGCCCGGTAGCCCCAATGAGCAGTTCTTC
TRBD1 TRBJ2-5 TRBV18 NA CASSPGLTGEETQYF TGTGCCAGCTCACCAGGCTTGACAGGGGAAGAGACCCAGTACTTC
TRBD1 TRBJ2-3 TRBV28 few CASSRPWDRGMVDTQYF TGTGCCAGCAGCCGGCCCTGGGACAGGGGAATGGTAGATACGCAGTATTTT
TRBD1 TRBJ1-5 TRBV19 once CASSTPGTGFNQPQHF TGTGCCAGTAGTACCCCAGGGACAGGATTTAATCAGCCCCAGCATTTT
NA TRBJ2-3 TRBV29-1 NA CSVGEGGTDTQYF TGCAGCGTGGGGGAGGGGGGCACAGATACGCAGTATTTT
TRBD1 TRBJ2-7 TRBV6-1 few CASSVGQGSHEQYF TGTGCCAGCAGTGTCGGACAGGGAAGCCACGAGCAGTACTTC
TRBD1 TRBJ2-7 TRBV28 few CASRGGTGLGYEQYF TGTGCCAGCAGAGGCGGGACAGGGTTGGGGTACGAGCAGTACTTC
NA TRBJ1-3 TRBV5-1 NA CASSLEGSGNTIYF TGCGCCAGCAGCTTGGAGGGCTCTGGAAACACCATATATTTT